This TCR beta chain was recorded in a study of response to subunit inactivated influenza vaccine. Whole-study results and caveats: New T cells are recruited in small numbers by each seasonal influenza vaccination, according to the authors' suggestion.

With regard to this clonotype: Its antigen is not known.

One entry per CDR3 protein, called by TCRdb with MiXCR from the RT-PCR reads. The sample records around 580,000 distinct CDR3 sequences, about 12% being singletons. The length of the CDR3 is 15 residues. After removal of 2 bases from V and 3 bases from J, the junction contained 4 bases not matched to a gene. The germline V gene has CDR1 LGHNA and CDR2 YSLEER. Source: PBMCs from blood, taken on the day of vaccination. This clonotype originated in a middle-aged man who received an inactivated influenza vaccine. The chain is built from TRBV4-3 and TRBJ2-7, with TRBD2 identical over 10 bases. DNA for the CDR3: TGCGCCAGCAGCCAACAAGCGGGAGGGGACTACGAGCAGTACTTC. Its translation: CASSQQAGGDYEQYF.